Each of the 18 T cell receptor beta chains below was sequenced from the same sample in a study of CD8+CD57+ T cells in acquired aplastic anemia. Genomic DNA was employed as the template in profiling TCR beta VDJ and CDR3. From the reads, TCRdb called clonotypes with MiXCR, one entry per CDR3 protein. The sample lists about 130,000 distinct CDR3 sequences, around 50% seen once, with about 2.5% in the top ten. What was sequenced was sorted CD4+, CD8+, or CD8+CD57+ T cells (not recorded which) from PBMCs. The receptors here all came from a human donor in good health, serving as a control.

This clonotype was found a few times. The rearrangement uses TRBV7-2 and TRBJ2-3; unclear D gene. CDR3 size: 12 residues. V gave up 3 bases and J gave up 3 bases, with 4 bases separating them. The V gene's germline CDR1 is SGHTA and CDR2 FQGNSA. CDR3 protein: CASSLGTDTQYF. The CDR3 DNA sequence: TGTGCCAGCAGCTTGGGGACAGATACGCAGTATTTT.

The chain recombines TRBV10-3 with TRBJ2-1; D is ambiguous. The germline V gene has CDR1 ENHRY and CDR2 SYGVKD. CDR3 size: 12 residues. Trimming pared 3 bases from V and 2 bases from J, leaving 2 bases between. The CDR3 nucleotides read TGTGCCATCAGTGATCCCTACAATGAGCAGTTCTTC. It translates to CAISDPYNEQFF.

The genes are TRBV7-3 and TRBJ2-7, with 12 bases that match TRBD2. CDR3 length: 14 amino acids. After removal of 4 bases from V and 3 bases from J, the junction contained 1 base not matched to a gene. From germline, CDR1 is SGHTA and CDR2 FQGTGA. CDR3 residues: CASSWGLAGYEQYF. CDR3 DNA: TGTGCCAGCAGCTGGGGACTAGCGGGCTACGAGCAGTACTTC. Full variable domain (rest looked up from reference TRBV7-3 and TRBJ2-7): GAGVSQTPSNKVTEKGKYVELRCDPISGHTALYWYRQSLGQGPEFLIYFQGTGAADDSGLPNDRFFAVRPEGSVSTLKIQRTERGDSAVYLCASSWGLAGYEQYFGPGTRLTVT.

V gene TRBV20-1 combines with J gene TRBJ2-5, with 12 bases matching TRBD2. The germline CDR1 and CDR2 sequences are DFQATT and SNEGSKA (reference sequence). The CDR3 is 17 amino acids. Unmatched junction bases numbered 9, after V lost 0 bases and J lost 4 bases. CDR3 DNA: TGCAGTGCTAGAGATTCGCTAGCGGGGGGGCAGGGAGAGACCCAGTACTTC. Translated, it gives CSARDSLAGGQGETQYF.

CDR3 protein: CSAPNPPGGRHEQFF. The CDR3 DNA follows: TGCAGTGCGCCAAACCCCCCGGGGGGGCGGCATGAGCAGTTCTTC. The chain carries TRBV20-1 and TRBJ2-1; TRBD2 matches 8 bases. From germline, CDR1 is DFQATT and CDR2 SNEGSKA (reference sequence). J was trimmed by 8 bases and V by 6 bases; bases with no gene match: 15. CDR3 size: 15 residues.

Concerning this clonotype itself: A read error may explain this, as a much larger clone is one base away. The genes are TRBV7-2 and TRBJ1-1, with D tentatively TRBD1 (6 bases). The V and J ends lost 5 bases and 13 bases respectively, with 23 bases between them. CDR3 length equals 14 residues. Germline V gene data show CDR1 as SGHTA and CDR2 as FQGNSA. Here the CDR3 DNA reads TGTGCCAGCAGCCCCGGAGGGGGGTCCAAGCCAGTTTTCTTT. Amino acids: CASSPGGGSKPVFF.

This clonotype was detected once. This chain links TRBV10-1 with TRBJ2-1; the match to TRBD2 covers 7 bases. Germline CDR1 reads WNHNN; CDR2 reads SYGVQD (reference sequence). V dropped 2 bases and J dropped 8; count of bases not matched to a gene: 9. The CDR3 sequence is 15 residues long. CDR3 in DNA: TGCGCCAGCAGTGAGGGATCGGCTAGCGGTGATGAGCAGTTCTTC. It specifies CASSEGSASGDEQFF.

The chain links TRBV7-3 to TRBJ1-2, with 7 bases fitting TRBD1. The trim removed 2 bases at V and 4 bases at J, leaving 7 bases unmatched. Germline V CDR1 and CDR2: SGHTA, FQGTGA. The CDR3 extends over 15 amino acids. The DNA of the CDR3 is TGTGCCAGCAGCTTAGCCGACAGGGAAGGCTATGGCTACACCTTC. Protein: CASSLADREGYGYTF.

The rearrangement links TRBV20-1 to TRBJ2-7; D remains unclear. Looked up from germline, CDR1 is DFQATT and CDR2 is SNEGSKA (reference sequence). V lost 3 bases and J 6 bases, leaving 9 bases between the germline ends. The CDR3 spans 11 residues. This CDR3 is CSASRTREQYF. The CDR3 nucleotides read TGCAGTGCTAGTCGAACCCGCGAGCAGTACTTC.

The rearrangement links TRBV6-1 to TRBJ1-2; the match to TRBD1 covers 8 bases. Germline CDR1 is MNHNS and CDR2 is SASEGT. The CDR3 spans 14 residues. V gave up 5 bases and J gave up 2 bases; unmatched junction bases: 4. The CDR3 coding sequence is TGTGCCAGCAGTAGACAGGGGCAGAACTATGGCTACACCTTC. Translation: CASSRQGQNYGYTF.

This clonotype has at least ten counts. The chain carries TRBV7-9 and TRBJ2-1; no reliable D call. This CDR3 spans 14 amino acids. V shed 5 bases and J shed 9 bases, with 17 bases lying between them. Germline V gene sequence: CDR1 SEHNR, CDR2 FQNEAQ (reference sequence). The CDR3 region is CASSTATGYSEQFF. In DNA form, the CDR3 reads TGTGCCAGCAGCACAGCGACTGGGTACTCTGAGCAGTTCTTC.

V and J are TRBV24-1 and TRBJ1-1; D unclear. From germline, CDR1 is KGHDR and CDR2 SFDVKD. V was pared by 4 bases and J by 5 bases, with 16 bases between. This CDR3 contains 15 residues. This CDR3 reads CATSDRTERWTEAFF. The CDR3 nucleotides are TGTGCCACCAGTGACCGGACGGAGAGATGGACTGAAGCTTTCTTT.

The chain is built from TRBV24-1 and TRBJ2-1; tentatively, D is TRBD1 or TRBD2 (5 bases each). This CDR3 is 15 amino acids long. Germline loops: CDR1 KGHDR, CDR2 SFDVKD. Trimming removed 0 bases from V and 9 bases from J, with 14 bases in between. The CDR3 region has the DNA TGTGCCACCAGTGATTTGCAGGCAGGGAGCGGTGAGCAGTTCTTC. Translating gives CATSDLQAGSGEQFF.

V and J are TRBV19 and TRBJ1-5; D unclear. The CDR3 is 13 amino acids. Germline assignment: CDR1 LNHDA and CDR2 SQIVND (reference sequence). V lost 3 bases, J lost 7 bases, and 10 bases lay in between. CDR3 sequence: CASSMEVWQPQHF. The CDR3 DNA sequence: TGTGCCAGTAGTATGGAGGTTTGGCAGCCCCAGCATTTT.

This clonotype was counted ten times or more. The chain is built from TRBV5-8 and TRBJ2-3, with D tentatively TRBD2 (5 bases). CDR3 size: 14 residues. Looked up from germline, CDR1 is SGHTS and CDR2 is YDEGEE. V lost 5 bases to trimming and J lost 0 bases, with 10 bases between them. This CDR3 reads CASRGRTSTDTQYF. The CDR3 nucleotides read TGTGCCAGCAGGGGCAGGACTAGCACAGATACGCAGTATTTT.

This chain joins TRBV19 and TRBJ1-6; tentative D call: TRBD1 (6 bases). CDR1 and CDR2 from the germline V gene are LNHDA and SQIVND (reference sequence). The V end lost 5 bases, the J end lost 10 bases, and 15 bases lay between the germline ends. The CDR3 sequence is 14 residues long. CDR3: CASSFAQGFSPLHF. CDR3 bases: TGTGCCAGTAGTTTTGCTCAGGGGTTCTCACCCCTCCACTTT. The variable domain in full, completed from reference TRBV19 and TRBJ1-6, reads DGGITQSPKYLFRKEGQNVTLSCEQNLNHDAMYWYRQDPGQGLRLIYYSQIVNDFQKGDIAEGYSVSREKKESFPLTVTSAQKNPTAFYLCASSFAQGFSPLHFGNGTRLTVT.

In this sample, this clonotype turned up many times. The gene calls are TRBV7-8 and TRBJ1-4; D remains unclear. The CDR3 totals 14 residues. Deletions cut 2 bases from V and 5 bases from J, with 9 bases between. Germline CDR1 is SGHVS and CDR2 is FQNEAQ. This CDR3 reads CASSLSNVNEKLFF. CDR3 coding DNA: TGTGCCAGCAGCTTAAGTAACGTAAATGAAAAACTGTTTTTT.

The CDR3 loop is CASSERGFQETQYF. Written as DNA, the CDR3 is TGTGCCAGTAGTGAAAGGGGGTTCCAAGAGACCCAGTACTTC. The chain joins TRBV19 to TRBJ2-5, with D perhaps matching TRBD1 (6 bases). Germline V gives CDR1 LNHDA, CDR2 SQIVND (reference sequence). Trimming removed 5 bases at V and 1 base at J, with 11 bases between. CDR3 length: 14 amino acids.